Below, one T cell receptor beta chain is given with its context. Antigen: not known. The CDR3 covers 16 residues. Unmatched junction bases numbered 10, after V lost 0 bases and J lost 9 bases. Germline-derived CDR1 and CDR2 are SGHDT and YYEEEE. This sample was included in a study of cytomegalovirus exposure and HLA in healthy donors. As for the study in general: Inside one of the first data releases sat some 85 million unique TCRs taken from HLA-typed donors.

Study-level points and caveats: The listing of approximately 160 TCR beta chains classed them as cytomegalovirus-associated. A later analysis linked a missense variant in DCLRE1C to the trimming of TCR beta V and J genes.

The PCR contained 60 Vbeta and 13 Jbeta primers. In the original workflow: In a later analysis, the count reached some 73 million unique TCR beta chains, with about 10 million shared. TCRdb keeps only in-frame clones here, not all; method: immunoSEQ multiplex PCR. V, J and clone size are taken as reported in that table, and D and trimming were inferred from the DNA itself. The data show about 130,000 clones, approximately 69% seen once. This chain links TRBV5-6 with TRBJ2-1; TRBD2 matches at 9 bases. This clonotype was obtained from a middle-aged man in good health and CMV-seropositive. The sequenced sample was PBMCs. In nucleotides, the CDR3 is TGTGCCAGCAGCTTGGATATTAGCGGGAGTTCAGGTGAGCAGTTCTTC. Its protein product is CASSLDISGSSGEQFF.